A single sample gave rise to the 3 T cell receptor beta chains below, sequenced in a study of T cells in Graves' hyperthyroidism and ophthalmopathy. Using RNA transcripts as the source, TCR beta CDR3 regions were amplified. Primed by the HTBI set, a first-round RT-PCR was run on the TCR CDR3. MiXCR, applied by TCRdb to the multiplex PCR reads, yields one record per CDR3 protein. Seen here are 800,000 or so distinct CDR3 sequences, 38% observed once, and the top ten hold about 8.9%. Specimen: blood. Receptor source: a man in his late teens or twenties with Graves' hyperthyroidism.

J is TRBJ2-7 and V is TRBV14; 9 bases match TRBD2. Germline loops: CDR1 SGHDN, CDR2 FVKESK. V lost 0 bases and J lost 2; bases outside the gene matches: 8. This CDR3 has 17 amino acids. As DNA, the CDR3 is TGTGCCAGCAGCCAAGATCTTGAGACTAGCGGTACCTACGAGCAGTACTTC. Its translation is CASSQDLETSGTYEQYF.

The CDR3 is CARDRGPEKLFF. Here the CDR3 DNA reads TGTGCCCGGGACAGGGGGCCTGAAAAACTGTTTTTT. The rearrangement joins TRBV10-3 to TRBJ1-4; 12 bases map to TRBD1. Germline CDR1 is ENHRY and CDR2 is SYGVKD. CDR3 length: 12 residues. The trim removed 11 bases at V and 7 bases at J, leaving 2 bases unmatched.

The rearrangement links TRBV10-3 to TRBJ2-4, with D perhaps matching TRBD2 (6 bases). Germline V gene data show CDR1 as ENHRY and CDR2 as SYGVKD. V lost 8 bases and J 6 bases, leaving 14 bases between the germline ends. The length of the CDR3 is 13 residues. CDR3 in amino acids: CAISGGQGNIQYF. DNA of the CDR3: TGTGCCATCTCTGGAGGGCAGGGAAACATTCAGTACTTC.